What follows describes a single TCR beta chain. The record originates from a study of blood T cell repertoires in COVID-19. Study-level background: Material from acute and convalescent COVID-19 was sourced from the United States, Italy and Spain. T cells, B-cell-depleted T cells, or PBMCs supplied cDNA or gDNA.

In the original processing: Estimation of nucleated cell counts relied on the amplification of reference gene primers. The table came from immunoSEQ multiplex PCR; TCRdb's copy has only in-frame clones and leaves some out. That table supplies the V and J calls and clone size; D and trimming were determined from the DNA. The sample lists hundreds of thousands of clones; about 87% were seen once. CDR3 length equals 18 residues. Germline lookup yields CDR1 SNHLY and CDR2 FYNNEI. V shed 2 bases, J shed 5 bases, and the junction held 16 bases outside the gene matches. The V call is TRBV2, the J call TRBJ1-1; 8 bases agree with TRBD1. The sample consisted of peripheral blood. The clonotype originates from a woman aged 40 to 50 who had recovered from COVID-19. In DNA, the CDR3 is TGTGCCAGCAGTGAAAACCCCAGGGGGCGGGGGTTCGCTACTGAAGCTTTCTTT. This codes for CASSENPRGRGFATEAFF. Variable domain in full (rest from reference TRBV2 and TRBJ1-1): EPEVTQTPSHQVTQMGQEVILRCVPISNHLYFYWYRQILGQKVEFLVSFYNNEISEKSEIFDDQFSVERPDGSNFTLKIRSTKLEDSAMYFCASSENPRGRGFATEAFFGQGTRLTVV.